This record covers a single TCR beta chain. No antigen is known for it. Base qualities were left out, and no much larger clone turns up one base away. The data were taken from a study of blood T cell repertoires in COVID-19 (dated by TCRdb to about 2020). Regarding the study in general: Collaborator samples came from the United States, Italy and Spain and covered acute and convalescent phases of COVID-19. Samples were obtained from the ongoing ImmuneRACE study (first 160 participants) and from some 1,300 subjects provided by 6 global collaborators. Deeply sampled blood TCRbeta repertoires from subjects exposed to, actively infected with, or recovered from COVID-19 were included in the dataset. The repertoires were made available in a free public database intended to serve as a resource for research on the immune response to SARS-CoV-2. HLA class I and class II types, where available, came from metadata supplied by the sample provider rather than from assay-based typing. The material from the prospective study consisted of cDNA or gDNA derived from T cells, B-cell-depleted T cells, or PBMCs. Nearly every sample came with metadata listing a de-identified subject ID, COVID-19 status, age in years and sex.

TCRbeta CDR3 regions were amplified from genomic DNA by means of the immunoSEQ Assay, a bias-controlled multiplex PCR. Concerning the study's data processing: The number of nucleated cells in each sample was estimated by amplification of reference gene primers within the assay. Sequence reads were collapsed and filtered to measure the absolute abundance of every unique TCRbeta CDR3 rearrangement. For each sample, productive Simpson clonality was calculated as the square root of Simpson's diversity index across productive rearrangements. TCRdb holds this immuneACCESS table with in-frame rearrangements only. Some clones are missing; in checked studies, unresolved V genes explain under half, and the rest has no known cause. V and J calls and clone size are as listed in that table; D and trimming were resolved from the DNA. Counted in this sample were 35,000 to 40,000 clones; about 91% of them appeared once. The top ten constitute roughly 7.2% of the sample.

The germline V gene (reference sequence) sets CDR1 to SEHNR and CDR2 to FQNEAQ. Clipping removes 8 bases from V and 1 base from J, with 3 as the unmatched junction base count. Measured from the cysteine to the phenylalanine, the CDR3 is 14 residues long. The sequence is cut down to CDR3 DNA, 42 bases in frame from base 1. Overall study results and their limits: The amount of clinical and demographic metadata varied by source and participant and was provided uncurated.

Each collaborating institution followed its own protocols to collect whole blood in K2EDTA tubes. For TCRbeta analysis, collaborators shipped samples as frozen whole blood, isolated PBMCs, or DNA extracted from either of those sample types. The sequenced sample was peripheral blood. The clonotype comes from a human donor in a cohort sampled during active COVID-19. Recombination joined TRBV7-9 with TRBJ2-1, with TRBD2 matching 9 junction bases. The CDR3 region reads CASGAGGSYNEQFF. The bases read TGTGCCAGCGGTGCGGGGGGGTCCTACAATGAGCAGTTCTTC.